This entry features one T cell receptor (beta chain) sequence. This sample stems from a study of CD8 T cells in Susac syndrome. Random hexamers were used to reverse transcribe the RNA input (about 0.5 to 1 ug). The TCR beta CDR3 was amplified by immunoSEQ multiplex PCR across 54 Vbeta, 13 Jbeta. MiXCR was run by TCRdb on the immunoSEQ multiplex PCR reads, yielding one entry per CDR3 protein. The sample includes hundreds of thousands of distinct CDR3 sequences, 95% of them seen just once. The junction had 7 bases not matched to a gene; V was cut back by 8 bases and J by 8 bases. This CDR3 spans 13 amino acids. Germline CDR1 and CDR2: MNHNS and SASEGT.

This receptor was identified in a human donor with multiple sclerosis. This chain uses TRBV6-1 with TRBJ2-1, with 9 bases matching TRBD1. The specimen was CD4+ T cells from PBMCs. CDR3: CASYGTGLHEQFF. The DNA for the CDR3 is TGTGCCAGCTACGGGACAGGGTTGCATGAGCAGTTCTTC.